This TCR beta chain is drawn from a study of human T cells and chemical hapten exposure. The CDR3 runs 18 residues. V shed 5 bases and J 2 bases; nucleotides not matched to a gene: 10. From germline, CDR1 is SGHAT and CDR2 FQNNGV. The library gave individual cDNA molecules unique molecular identifiers. A single record per CDR3 protein comes from TCRdb applying MiXCR to the 5' RACE reads. Among more than 140,000 distinct CDR3 sequences listed, 3.5% to 5% were seen once. Total RNA came from unfractionated whole blood. Many counts were recorded for this clonotype. The V and J genes are TRBV11-2 and TRBJ2-3, with TRBD2 identical over 13 bases. The receptor's source is a female donor in good health. The CDR3 DNA sequence: TGTGCCAGCAGCCGTCTCCCGACTAGCGGGGGGTTCACAGATACGCAGTATTTT. Translating it yields CASSRLPTSGGFTDTQYF. The variable domain in full, completed from reference TRBV11-2 and TRBJ2-3, reads EAGVAQSPRYKIIEKRQSVAFWCNPISGHATLYWYQQILGQGPKLLIQFQNNGVVDDSQLPKDRFSAERLKGVDSTLKIQPAKLEDSAVYLCASSRLPTSGGFTDTQYFGPGTRLTVL.